What follows describes a single T cell receptor (beta chain). Antigen specificity is unknown. The data belong to a study of shared clonotypes between healthy human individuals. About the study: Per-donor plates numbered three CD4 naive, three CD4 memory, two CD8 naive and one CD8 memory.

Overall study findings and caveats: In general, naive subsets displayed greater estimated richness than memory subsets did. A handful of donors shared approximately 5% of their naive CD4 clonotypes. The study's rarefaction showed incomplete sorted-subset sequencing despite large depth.

The table came from immunoSEQ multiplex PCR; TCRdb's copy has only in-frame clones and leaves some out. The sample shows around 2.1 million clones, roughly 91% of them seen only once. Per germline, CDR1 SGHVS and CDR2 FNYEAQ. The V end was cut by 5 bases, the J end by 3 bases, with 10 bases between. The CDR3 spans 13 residues. In the naive CD8 group, cells lacked CD45RO and were positively selected for CCR7, so terminally differentiated effector memory CD45RA+ cells were left out. The clonotype was recovered from a young man in good health. Some clones in this sample may be carry-over from other donors' samples. This chain links TRBV7-6 with TRBJ2-5; D possibly corresponds to TRBD1 (6 bases). Material: naive CD8+ T cells from PBMCs. The CDR3, as DNA: TGTGCCAGCAGCCCCCGGACAGAAGAGACCCAGTACTTC. This encodes CASSPRTEETQYF.